This T cell receptor beta chain derives from a study of blood T cell repertoires in COVID-19. As for the study in general: Sources were T cells, B-cell-depleted T cells, or PBMCs; the material itself was cDNA or gDNA.

V shed 2 bases and J 7 bases; nucleotides not matched to a gene: 10. The CDR3 runs 15 residues. Germline CDR1 reads MNHEY; CDR2 reads SVGAGI. Authors' processing steps: The authors estimated nucleated cell counts from reference gene primer amplification. Assay used: immunoSEQ multiplex PCR; TCRdb lists only in-frame clones, some missing. V, J and clone size are those of that table, while D and trimming were read from the DNA. The table lists 97,000 or so clones, approximately 80% of them singletons. What was sequenced was peripheral blood. The chain links TRBV6-5 to TRBJ1-2; TRBD1 matches 7 bases. This clonotype was sampled from a human donor in a cohort sampled during active COVID-19. CDR3 in amino acids: CASSYGGGTLGGYTF. In nucleotides, the CDR3 is TGTGCCAGCAGTTACGGAGGGGGCACGTTGGGTGGCTACACCTTC.